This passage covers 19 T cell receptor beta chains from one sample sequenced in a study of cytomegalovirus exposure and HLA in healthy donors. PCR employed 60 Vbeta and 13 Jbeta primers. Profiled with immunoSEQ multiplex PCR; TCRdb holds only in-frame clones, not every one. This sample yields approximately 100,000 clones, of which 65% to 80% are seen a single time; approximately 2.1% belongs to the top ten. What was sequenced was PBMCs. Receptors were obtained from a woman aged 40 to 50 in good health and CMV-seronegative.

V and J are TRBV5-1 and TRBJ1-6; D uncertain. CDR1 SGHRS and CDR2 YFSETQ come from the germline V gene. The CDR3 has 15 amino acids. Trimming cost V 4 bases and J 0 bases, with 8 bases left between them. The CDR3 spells CASSPGSSYNSPLHF. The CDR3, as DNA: TGCGCCAGCAGCCCTGGGAGCTCCTATAATTCACCCCTCCACTTT. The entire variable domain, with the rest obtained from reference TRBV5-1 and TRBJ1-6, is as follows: KAGVTQTPRYLIKTRGQQVTLSCSPISGHRSVSWYQQTPGQGLQFLFEYFSETQRNKGNFPGRFSGRQFSNSRSEMNVSTLELGDSALYLCASSPGSSYNSPLHFGNGTRLTVT.

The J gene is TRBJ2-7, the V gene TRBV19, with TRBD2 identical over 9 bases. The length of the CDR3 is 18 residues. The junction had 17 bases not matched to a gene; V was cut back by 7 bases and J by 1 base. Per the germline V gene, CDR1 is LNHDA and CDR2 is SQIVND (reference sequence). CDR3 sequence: CASTPSPGSGRGSYEQYF. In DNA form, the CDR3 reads TGTGCCAGTACCCCCTCCCCCGGTAGCGGGAGAGGTTCCTACGAGCAGTACTTC.

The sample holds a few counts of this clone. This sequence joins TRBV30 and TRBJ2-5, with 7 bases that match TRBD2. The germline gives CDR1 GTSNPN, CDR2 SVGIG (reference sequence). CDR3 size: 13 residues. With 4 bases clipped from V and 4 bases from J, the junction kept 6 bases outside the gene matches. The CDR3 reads CAWIPGGPETQYF. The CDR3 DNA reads TGTGCCTGGATCCCGGGAGGCCCAGAGACCCAGTACTTC.

CDR3 loop: CASSLLAGAPAGDTGELFF. CDR3 sequence (DNA): TGTGCCAGCAGCTTATTAGCGGGAGCACCGGCGGGGGACACCGGGGAGCTGTTTTTT. This rearrangement joins TRBV7-3 to TRBJ2-2; 9 nucleotides line up with TRBD2. The CDR3 covers 19 residues. J was trimmed by 3 bases and V by 2 bases; bases with no gene match: 13. Germline V gene sequence: CDR1 SGHTA, CDR2 FQGTGA.

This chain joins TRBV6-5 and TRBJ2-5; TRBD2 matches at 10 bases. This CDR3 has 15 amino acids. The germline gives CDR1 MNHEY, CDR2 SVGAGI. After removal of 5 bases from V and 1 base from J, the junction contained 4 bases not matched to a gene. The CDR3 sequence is CASSISGGIQETQYF. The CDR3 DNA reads TGTGCCAGCAGTATTAGCGGGGGGATCCAAGAGACCCAGTACTTC.

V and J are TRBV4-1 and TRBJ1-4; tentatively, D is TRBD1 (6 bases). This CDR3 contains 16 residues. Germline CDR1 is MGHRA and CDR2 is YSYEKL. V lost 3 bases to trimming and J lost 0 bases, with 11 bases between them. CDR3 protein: CASSQWGQATNEKLFF. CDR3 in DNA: TGCGCCAGCAGCCAGTGGGGGCAGGCAACTAATGAAAAACTGTTTTTT.

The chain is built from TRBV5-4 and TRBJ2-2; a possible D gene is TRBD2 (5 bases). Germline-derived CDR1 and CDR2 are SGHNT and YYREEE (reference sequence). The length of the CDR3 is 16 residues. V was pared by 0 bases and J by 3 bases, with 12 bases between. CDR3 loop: CASSLDLRRDTGELFF. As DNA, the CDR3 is TGTGCCAGCAGCTTGGATTTAAGGCGGGACACCGGGGAGCTGTTTTTT.

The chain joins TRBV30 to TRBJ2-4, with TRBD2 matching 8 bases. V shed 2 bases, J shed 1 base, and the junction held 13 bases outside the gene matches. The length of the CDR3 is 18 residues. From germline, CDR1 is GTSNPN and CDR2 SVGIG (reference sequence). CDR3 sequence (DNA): TGTGCCTGGAGTTCGACGAGGACTAGCCGAGGGGCCAAAAACATTCAGTACTTC. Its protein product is CAWSSTRTSRGAKNIQYF.

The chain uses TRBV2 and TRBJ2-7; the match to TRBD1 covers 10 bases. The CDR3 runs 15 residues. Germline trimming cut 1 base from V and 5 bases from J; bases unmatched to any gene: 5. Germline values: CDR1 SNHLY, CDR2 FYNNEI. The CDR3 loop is CASSEGDRGLHEQYF. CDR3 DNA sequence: TGTGCCAGCAGTGAAGGGGACAGGGGACTTCACGAGCAGTACTTC.

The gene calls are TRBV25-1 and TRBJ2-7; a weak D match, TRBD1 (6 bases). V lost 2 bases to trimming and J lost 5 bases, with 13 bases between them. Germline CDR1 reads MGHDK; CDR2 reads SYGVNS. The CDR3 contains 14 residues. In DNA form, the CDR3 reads TGTGCCAGCAGTGAAGGGGGCGAGGCCCACGAGCAGTACTTC. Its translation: CASSEGGEAHEQYF.

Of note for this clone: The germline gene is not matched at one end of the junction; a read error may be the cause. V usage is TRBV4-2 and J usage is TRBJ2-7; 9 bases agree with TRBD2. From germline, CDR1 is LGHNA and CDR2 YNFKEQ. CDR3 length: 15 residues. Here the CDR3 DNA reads TGTGCCAGCAGCCCAGCTAGCGGGGCGCCGGAATTTGAGACTTTC. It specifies CASSPASGAPEFETF.

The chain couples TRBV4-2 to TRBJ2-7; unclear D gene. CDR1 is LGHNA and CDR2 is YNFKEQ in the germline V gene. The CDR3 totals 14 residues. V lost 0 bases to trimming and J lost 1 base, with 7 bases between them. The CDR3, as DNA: TGTGCCAGCAGCCAAGATCCTAGTTCCTACGAGCAGTACTTC. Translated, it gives CASSQDPSSYEQYF.

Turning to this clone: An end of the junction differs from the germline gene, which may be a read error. The CDR3 DNA follows: TGTTCCAGCAGCTTAGGCCCGGGTGCGAACACTGAAGCTTTCTTT. Its translation is CSSSLGPGANTEAFF. The rearrangement uses TRBV7-9 and TRBJ1-1; D not resolved. This CDR3 has 15 amino acids. CDR1 and CDR2 (germline): SEHNR, FQNEAQ (reference sequence).

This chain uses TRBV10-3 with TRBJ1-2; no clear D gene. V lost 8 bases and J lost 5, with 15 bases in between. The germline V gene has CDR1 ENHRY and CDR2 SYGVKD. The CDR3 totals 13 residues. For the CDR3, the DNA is TGTGCCATCGGCTCTGGGAGTAATTATGGCTACACCTTC. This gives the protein CAIGSGSNYGYTF.

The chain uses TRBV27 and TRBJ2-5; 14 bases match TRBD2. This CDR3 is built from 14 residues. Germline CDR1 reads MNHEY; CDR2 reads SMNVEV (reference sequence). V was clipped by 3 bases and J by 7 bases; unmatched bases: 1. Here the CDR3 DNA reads TGTGCCAGCAGTTTTGGGACTAGCGGGGGGACCCAGTACTTC. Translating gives CASSFGTSGGTQYF.

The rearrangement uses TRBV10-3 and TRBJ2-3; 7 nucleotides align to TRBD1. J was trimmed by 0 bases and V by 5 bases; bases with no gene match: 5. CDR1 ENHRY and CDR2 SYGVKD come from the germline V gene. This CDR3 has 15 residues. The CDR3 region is CAISSPTGSTDTQYF. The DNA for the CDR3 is TGTGCCATCAGTTCCCCGACAGGGAGCACAGATACGCAGTATTTT.

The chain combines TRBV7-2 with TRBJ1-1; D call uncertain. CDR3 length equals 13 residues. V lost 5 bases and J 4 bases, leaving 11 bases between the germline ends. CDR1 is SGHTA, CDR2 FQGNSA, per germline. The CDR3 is CASSQLESTEAFF. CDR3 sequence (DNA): TGTGCCAGCAGCCAGCTAGAAAGCACTGAAGCTTTCTTT. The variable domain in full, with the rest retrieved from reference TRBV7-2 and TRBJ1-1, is GAGVSQSPSNKVTEKGKDVELRCDPISGHTALYWYRQSLGQGLEFLIYFQGNSAPDKSGLPSDRFSAERTGGSVSTLTIQRTQQEDSAVYLCASSQLESTEAFFGQGTRLTVV.

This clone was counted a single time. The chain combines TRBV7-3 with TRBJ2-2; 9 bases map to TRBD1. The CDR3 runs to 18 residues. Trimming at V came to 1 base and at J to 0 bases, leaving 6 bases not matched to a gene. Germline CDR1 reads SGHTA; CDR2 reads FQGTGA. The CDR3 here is CASSLNLGQGSNTGELFF. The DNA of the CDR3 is TGTGCCAGCAGCTTAAATCTGGGACAGGGCTCGAACACCGGGGAGCTGTTTTTT.

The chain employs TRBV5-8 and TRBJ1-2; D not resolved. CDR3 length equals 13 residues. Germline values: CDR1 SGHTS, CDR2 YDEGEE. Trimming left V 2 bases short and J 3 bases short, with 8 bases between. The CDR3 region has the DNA TGTGCCAGCAGCTTCTCTGGGCACTATGGCTACACCTTC. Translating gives CASSFSGHYGYTF. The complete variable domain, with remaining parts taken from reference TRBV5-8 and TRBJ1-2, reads EAGVTQSPTHLIKTRGQQATLRCSPISGHTSVYWYQQALGLGLQFLLWYDEGEERNRGNFPPRFSGRQFPNYSSELNVNALELEDSALYLCASSFSGHYGYTFGSGTRLTVV.